The 16 T cell receptor beta chains given below trace back to one sample, sequenced in a study of CD8+CD57+ T cells in acquired aplastic anemia. Both TCR beta VDJ combination and CDR3 sequence profiling were carried out. Genomic DNA was the template for this profiling. TCRdb reprocessed the reads with MiXCR, giving one entry per CDR3 protein. Among 100,000 to 150,000 distinct CDR3 sequences listed, 48% were seen once. Material for sequencing was sorted CD4+, CD8+, or CD8+CD57+ T cells (not recorded which) from PBMCs. Receptor source: a human donor in good health, serving as a control.

This clonotype appeared many times. A single base separates this from a much larger clone, so it may be a read error. The conserved final phenylalanine or tryptophan is absent from the CDR3, which likely points to a read error. This rearrangement joins TRBV9 to TRBJ2-5; D is possibly TRBD2 (7 bases). This CDR3 comprises 15 residues. In germline, CDR1 is SGDLS, CDR2 YYNGEE. The V end was cut by 2 bases, the J end by 2 bases, with 13 bases between. CDR3 protein: CASSVTAGAQETQYV. The CDR3 coding sequence is TGTGCCAGCAGCGTCACGGCGGGGGCACAAGAGACCCAGTACGTC.

To note about this clonotype: At one boundary the junction diverges from the germline segment, which might be a read error. This chain joins TRBV7-2 and TRBJ2-7; D gene uncertain. The CDR3 is 11 amino acids. The germline CDR1 and CDR2 sequences are SGHTA and FQGNSA. The CDR3 loop reads CASGFGAEQYF. The CDR3 DNA follows: TGTGCCAGCGGCTTCGGAGCCGAGCAGTACTTC.

This clonotype was seen many times. The rearrangement links TRBV12-3 or TRBV12-4 to TRBJ2-1, with 7 bases lining up with TRBD2. CDR3 length: 16 amino acids. Unmatched junction bases numbered 8, after V lost 2 bases and J lost 4 bases. The CDR3: CASSLPPVGGYNEQFF. For the CDR3, the DNA is TGTGCCAGCAGTTTACCACCAGTCGGGGGGTACAATGAGCAGTTCTTC.

V gene TRBV20-1 combines with J gene TRBJ2-3; 8 positions match TRBD2. CDR3 length: 16 amino acids. From germline, CDR1 is DFQATT and CDR2 SNEGSKA (reference sequence). The ends lost 6 bases at V and 1 base at J; junction bases unmatched: 12. CDR3 sequence (DNA): TGCAGTGCGAAGCGAGGGGTAGCGGGGCGCACAGATACGCAGTATTTT. It translates to CSAKRGVAGRTDTQYF.

This clonotype has a count of ten or more. The V and J genes are TRBV24-1 and TRBJ2-1, with D perhaps TRBD1 (6 bases). Germline-derived CDR1 and CDR2 are KGHDR and SFDVKD. This CDR3 spans 16 amino acids. The V gene lost 4 bases and the J gene lost 3 bases, with 15 bases spanning the gap. This chain's CDR3 is CATSDSGTISYNEQFF. The CDR3 nucleotides read TGTGCCACCAGTGACTCCGGGACAATCAGCTACAATGAGCAGTTCTTC.

A remark on this clonotype: A much bigger clone sits one base away, suggesting this may be a read error. CDR3 region: CASRGDNGDEKLFF. CDR3 nucleotide sequence: TGTGCCAGCAGGGGGGACAATGGGGATGAAAAACTGTTTTTT. V is TRBV9 and J is TRBJ1-4; the D gene is possibly TRBD1 (6 bases). The CDR3 has 14 residues. V dropped 5 bases and J dropped 6 bases, with 14 bases sitting between them. CDR1 and CDR2 from the germline V gene are SGDLS and YYNGEE.

This clonotype has at least ten counts. The chain is built from TRBV7-2 and TRBJ1-5, with unresolved D. V was clipped by 7 bases and J by 4 bases, with 11 bases between them. There are 13 residues in the CDR3. CDR1 and CDR2 from the germline V gene are SGHTA and FQGNSA. CDR3 loop: CASTQTGNQPQHF. CDR3 in DNA: TGTGCCAGCACCCAAACGGGGAATCAGCCCCAGCATTTT. The whole variable domain, remainder taken from reference TRBV7-2 and TRBJ1-5, is GAGVSQSPSNKVTEKGKDVELRCDPISGHTALYWYRQSLGQGLEFLIYFQGNSAPDKSGLPSDRFSAERTGGSVSTLTIQRTQQEDSAVYLCASTQTGNQPQHFGDGTRLSIL.

Worth noting for this clonotype: The junction departs from germline at one end; a sequencing error may be responsible. The chain employs TRBV2 and TRBJ2-7, with 7 positions matching TRBD1. This CDR3 is 14 amino acids long. Germline CDR1 and CDR2: SNHLY and FYNNEI. As DNA, the CDR3 is TGTGCCAGCAGTGATAGGGGACAGTCCTACGAGCAGCACTTC. Protein sequence: CASSDRGQSYEQHF.

This clonotype was seen only a few times. The V gene is TRBV6-1, the J gene TRBJ1-5; unclear D gene. CDR3 length: 12 residues. Per germline, CDR1 MNHNS and CDR2 SASEGT. V was cut by 8 bases and J by 3 bases, with 8 bases left in between. CDR3 loop: CASGVPNQPQHF. CDR3 in DNA: TGTGCCAGCGGGGTCCCCAATCAGCCCCAGCATTTT.

This clonotype was observed at least ten times. This chain joins TRBV20-1 and TRBJ2-7; D is tentatively TRBD1 or TRBD2 (5 bases each). CDR1 and CDR2 (germline): DFQATT, SNEGSKA (reference sequence). V was pared by 3 bases and J by 2 bases, with 8 bases between. The CDR3 has 12 residues. The CDR3 DNA reads TGCAGTGCTAGGAGGGGCGCCTACGAGCAGTACTTC. It codes for CSARRGAYEQYF.

There are a few counts of this clonotype. In DNA form, the CDR3 reads TGTGCCAGCAGTGAATATATAGTCAACTACAATGAGCAGTTCTTC. Translated: CASSEYIVNYNEQFF. This chain links TRBV25-1 with TRBJ2-1; D gene ambiguous. The CDR3 runs 15 residues. Germline CDR1 reads MGHDK; CDR2 reads SYGVNS. Between the trimmed V and J ends, which lost 0 bases and 3 bases, there was a span of 9 bases.

This clonotype has a count of ten or more. The chain recombines TRBV5-5 with TRBJ1-2; TRBD1 aligns across 8 bases. The CDR3 totals 14 residues. Germline assignment: CDR1 SGHKS and CDR2 YYEKEE (reference sequence). The ends lost 0 bases at V and 3 bases at J; junction bases unmatched: 1. CDR3 nucleotide sequence: TGTGCCAGCAGCTTGGCGACAGGGGACTATGGCTACACCTTC. Protein sequence: CASSLATGDYGYTF.

The chain has TRBV12-5 and TRBJ1-1, with TRBD1 as a possible D gene (5 bases). This CDR3 spans 14 amino acids. Germline CDR1 is LGHNT and CDR2 is FRNRAP. V dropped 3 bases and J dropped 6 bases, with 14 bases sitting between them. The CDR3 DNA reads TGTGCTAGTGGTTTAAGGGACCTCGCCGCTGAAGCTTTCTTT. This sequence encodes CASGLRDLAAEAFF.

V and J are TRBV11-2 and TRBJ1-6; D is undetermined. V gave up 6 bases and J gave up 5 bases, with 17 bases separating them. In germline, CDR1 is SGHAT, CDR2 FQNNGV. The CDR3 extends over 16 amino acids. The CDR3 protein is CASRQPRTEHNSPLHF. CDR3 sequence (DNA): TGTGCCAGCAGACAACCGAGGACGGAACATAATTCACCCCTCCACTTT.

The CDR3 sequence is CASSLTRTGNYGYTF. The DNA for the CDR3 is TGTGCCAGCAGTCTCACTAGGACAGGGAACTATGGCTACACCTTC. The V gene is TRBV2, the J gene TRBJ1-2, with 8 positions matching TRBD1. The CDR3 has 15 residues. Germline V CDR1 and CDR2: SNHLY, FYNNEI. V shed 5 bases and J 2 bases; nucleotides not matched to a gene: 7.

The chain joins TRBV20-1 to TRBJ2-5; 10 bases are shared with TRBD1. The CDR3 consists of 12 residues. V was pared by 5 bases and J by 6 bases, with 3 bases of the junction left unmatched. Per germline, CDR1 DFQATT and CDR2 SNEGSKA (reference sequence). CDR3: CSAWDRGQTQYF. The CDR3 DNA reads TGCAGTGCTTGGGACAGGGGACAGACCCAGTACTTC.